The clone carrying this T cell receptor (beta chain) showed up just once. This specimen belongs to a study of CD8 T cells in Susac syndrome. Random hexamers were used to reverse transcribe an amount of 0.5 to 1 ug RNA. TCRdb re-derived calls from the immunoSEQ multiplex PCR reads in MiXCR, one entry per CDR3 protein. In the table there are fewer than 350,000 distinct CDR3 sequences, approximately 91% of which are singletons. The multiple sclerosis controls were treatment-naive patients with relapsing-remitting disease that was stable or active. Negative isolation was applied to CD8+ and CD4+ T cells, and FACS enrichment was applied to TEMRA cells. The sequencing input was CD8+ T cells from PBMCs. This receptor was identified in a human donor with multiple sclerosis.

This chain's CDR3 is CASSEWGEAFF. The CDR3 nucleotides are TGTGCCAGCAGTGAGTGGGGAGAAGCTTTCTTT. The genes are TRBV6-1 and TRBJ1-1; no definite D call. V lost 3 bases and J lost 8, with 7 bases in between. The CDR3 is 11 amino acids. Germline V lookup: CDR1 MNHNS, CDR2 SASEGT.